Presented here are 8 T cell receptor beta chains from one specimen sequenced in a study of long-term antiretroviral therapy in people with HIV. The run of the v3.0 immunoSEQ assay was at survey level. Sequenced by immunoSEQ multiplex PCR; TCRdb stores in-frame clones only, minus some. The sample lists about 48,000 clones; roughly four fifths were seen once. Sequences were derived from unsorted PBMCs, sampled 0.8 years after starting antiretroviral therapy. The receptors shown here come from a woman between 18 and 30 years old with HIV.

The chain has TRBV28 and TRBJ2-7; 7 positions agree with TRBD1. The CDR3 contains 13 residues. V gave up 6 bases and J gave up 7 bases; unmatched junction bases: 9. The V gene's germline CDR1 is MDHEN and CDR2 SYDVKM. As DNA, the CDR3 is TGTGCCAGCAGCCCCTCCACAGGGGATGAGCAGTACTTC. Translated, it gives CASSPSTGDEQYF.

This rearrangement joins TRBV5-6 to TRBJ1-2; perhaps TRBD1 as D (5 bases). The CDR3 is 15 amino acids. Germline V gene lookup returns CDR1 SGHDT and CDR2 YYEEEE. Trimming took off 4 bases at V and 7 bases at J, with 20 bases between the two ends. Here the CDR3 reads CASSPRRAPTSGYTF. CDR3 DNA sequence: TGTGCCAGCAGCCCGCGCAGGGCTCCCACAAGTGGCTACACCTTC.

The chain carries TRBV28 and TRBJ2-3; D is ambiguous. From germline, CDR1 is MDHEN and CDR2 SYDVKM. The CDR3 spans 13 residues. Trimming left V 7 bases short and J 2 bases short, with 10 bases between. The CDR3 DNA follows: TGTGCCAGCATAGAAATTCCCACAGATACGCAGTATTTT. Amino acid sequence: CASIEIPTDTQYF.

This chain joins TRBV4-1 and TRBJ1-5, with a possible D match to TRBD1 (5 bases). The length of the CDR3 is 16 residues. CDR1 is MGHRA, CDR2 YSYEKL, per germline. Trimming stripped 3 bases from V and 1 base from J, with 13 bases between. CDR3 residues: CASSHVIGGSNQPQHF. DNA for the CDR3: TGCGCCAGCAGCCATGTCATCGGGGGAAGCAATCAGCCCCAGCATTTT.

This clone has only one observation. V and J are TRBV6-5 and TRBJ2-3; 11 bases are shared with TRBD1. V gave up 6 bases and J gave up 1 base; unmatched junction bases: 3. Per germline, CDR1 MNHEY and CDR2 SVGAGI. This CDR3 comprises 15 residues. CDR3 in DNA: TGTGCCAGCAGCCGGACAGGGGGCCGCACAGATACGCAGTATTTT. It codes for CASSRTGGRTDTQYF.

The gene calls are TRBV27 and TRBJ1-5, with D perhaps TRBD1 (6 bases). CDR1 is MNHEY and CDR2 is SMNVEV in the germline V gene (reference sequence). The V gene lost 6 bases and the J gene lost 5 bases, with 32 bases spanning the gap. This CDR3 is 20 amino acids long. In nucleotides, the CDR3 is TGTGCCAGCAGCCATCGGGGGCCAGGGAACTCTCTAATGAGGGATCAGCCCCAGCATTTT. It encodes CASSHRGPGNSLMRDQPQHF.

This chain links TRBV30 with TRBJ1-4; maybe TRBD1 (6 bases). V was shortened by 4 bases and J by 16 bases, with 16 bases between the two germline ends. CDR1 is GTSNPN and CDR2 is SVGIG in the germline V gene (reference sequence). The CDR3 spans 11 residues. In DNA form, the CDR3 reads TGTGCCTGGACCAGCAGGGGAGGAGCGTTTTTT. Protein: CAWTSRGGAFF.

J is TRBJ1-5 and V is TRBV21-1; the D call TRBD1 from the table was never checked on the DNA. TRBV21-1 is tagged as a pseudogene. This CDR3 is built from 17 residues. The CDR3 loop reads CASSTRAQGYSNQPQHF. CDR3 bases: TGTGCCAGCAGCACACGCGCACAGGGTTATAGCAATCAGCCCCAGCATTTT.